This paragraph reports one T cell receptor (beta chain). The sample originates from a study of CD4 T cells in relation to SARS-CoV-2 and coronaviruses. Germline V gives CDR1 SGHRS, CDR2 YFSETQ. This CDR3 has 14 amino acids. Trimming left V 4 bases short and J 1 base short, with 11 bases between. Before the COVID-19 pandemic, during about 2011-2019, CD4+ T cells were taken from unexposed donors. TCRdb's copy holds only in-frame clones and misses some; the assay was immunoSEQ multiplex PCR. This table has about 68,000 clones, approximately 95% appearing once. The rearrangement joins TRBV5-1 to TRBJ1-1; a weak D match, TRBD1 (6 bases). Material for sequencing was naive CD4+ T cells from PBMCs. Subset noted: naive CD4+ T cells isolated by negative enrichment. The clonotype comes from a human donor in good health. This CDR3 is CASSRGAPNTEAFF. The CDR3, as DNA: TGCGCCAGCAGCAGGGGGGCCCCGAACACTGAAGCTTTCTTT.